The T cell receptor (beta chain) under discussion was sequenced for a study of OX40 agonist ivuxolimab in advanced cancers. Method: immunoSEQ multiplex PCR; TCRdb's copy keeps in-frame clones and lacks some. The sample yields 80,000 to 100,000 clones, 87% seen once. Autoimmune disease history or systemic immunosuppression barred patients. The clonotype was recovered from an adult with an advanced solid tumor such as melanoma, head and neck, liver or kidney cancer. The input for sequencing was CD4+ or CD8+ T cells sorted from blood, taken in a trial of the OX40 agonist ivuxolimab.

CDR3 amino acids: CASSFAGVTDTQYF. CDR3 coding DNA: TGTGCCAGCAGCTTTGCGGGGGTCACAGATACGCAGTATTTT. The J gene is TRBJ2-3, the V gene TRBV5-4, with 7 bases that match TRBD2. Looked up from germline, CDR1 is SGHNT and CDR2 is YYREEE (reference sequence). This CDR3 is 14 amino acids long. The V gene end was trimmed by 2 bases and the J gene end by 2 bases; junction bases not matched to a gene: 2.